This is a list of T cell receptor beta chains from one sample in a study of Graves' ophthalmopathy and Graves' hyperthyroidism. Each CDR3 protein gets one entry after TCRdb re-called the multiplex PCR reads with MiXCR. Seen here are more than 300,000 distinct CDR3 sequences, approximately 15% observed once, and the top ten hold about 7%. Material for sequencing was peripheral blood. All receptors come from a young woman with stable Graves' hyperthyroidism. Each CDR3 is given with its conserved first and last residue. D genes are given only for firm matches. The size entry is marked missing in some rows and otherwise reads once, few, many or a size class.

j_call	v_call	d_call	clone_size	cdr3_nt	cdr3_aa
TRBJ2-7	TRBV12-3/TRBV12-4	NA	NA	TGTGCCAGCGGGGTCTCCCCTTACGAGCAGTACTTC	CASGVSPYEQYF
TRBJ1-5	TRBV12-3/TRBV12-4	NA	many	TGTGCCAGCAGTTTGGACCTGGCGGACAGCCTAAATCAGCCCCAGCATTTT	CASSLDLADSLNQPQHF
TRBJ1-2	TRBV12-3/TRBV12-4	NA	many	TGTGCCAGCAGTCGAGCCGGGACGGTCTATGGCTACACCTTC	CASSRAGTVYGYTF
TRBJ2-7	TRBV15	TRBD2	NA	TGTGCCACCAGCGGACTAGCGGGGGCTTACGAGCAGTACTTC	CATSGLAGAYEQYF
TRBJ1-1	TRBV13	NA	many	TGTGCCAGCAGGCTCTCCAGGGGAAGGGGGAACACTGAAGCTTTCTTT	CASRLSRGRGNTEAFF
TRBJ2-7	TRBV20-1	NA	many	TGCAGTGCTAGAGAAGGAAAGGCCCTCTACGAGCAGTACTTC	CSAREGKALYEQYF
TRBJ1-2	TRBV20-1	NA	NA	TGCAGTGCTAGTTTAGGGGGGGCAGGTGGCTACACCTTC	CSASLGGAGGYTF
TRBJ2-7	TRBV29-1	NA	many	TGCAGCGTTGAACAGCCTAGCAGGGGGAGGTCCTACGAGCAGTACTTC	CSVEQPSRGRSYEQYF
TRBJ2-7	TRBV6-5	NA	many	TGTGCCAGCAGTAACTTTGAGACAGGCTACGAGCAGTACTTC	CASSNFETGYEQYF
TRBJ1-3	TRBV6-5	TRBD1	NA	TGTGCCAGCAGTTACACGGGACAGCGTGGAAACACCATATATTTT	CASSYTGQRGNTIYF
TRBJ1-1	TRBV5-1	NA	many	TGTGCCAGCAGTCTAACGACTGGAAACACTGAAGCTTTCTTT	CASSLTTGNTEAFF
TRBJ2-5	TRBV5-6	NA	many	TGTGCCAGCAGCCGACGAATCCAAGAGACCCAGTACTTC	CASSRRIQETQYF
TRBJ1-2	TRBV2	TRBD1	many	TGTGCCAGCACCCGGACAGGGGACGGGGGCTACACCTTC	CASTRTGDGGYTF
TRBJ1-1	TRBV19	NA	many	TGTGCCAGTGTTAGGGGTTCTGAAGCTTTCTTT	CASVRGSEAFF
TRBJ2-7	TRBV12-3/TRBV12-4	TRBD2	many	TGTGCCAGCAGTCTTAGCGGGGGGGCCTGGGAGCAGTACTTC	CASSLSGGAWEQYF
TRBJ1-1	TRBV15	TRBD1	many	TGTGCCACCAGCAGAAGGGGACAGGGCCAGACTGAAGCTTTCTTT	CATSRRGQGQTEAFF
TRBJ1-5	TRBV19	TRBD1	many	TGTGCCAGTAGTAGGACAGGGACGGTGGATCAGCCCCAGCATTTT	CASSRTGTVDQPQHF
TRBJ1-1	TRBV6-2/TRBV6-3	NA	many	TGTGCCAGCATCCGGACTTCTGAAGCTTTCTTT	CASIRTSEAFF
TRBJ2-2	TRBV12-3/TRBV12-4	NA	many	TGTGCCAGCAGGCGCCTTCCCGACACCGGGGAGCTGTTTTTT	CASRRLPDTGELFF
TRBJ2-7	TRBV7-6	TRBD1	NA	TGTGCCAGCAGTCCCCGGGACAGGGTTATCTACGAGCAGTACTTC	CASSPRDRVIYEQYF
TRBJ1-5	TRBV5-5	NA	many	TGTGCCAGCGCCGGGCAGCCTTATCAGCCCCAGCATTTT	CASAGQPYQPQHF
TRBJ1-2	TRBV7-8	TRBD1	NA	TGTGCCAGCACTAGACTTAGGGACAGCAACTGTGGCTACACCTTC	CASTRLRDSNCGYTF
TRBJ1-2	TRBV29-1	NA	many	TGCAGCGTTGAACGGGGTACCGTGGGTGGCTACACCTTC	CSVERGTVGGYTF
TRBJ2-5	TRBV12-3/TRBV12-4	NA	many	TGTGCCAGCAGTTTCGGTGGATCAGTGGTCTCGGAGACCCAGTACTTC	CASSFGGSVVSETQYF
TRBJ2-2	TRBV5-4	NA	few	TGTGCCAGCAGTACTCTACAGGTCGACGGGGAGCTGTTTTTT	CASSTLQVDGELFF
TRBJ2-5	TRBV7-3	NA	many	TGTGCCAGCAGGAAGACAGATACGGAGACCCAGTACTTC	CASRKTDTETQYF
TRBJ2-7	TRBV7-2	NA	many	TGTGCCAGCAGCGACCCAAACTACGAGCAGTACTTC	CASSDPNYEQYF
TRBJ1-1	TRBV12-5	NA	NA	TGTGCTAGTGCCCTGCCCCCGGCATTGAACACTGAAGCTTTCTTT	CASALPPALNTEAFF
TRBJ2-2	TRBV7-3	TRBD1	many	TGTGCCAGCAGCCCCGACCGGGACAGGGGGCTTACCGGGGAGCTGTTTTTT	CASSPDRDRGLTGELFF
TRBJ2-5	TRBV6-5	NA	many	TGTGCCAGCAGTTGGGCGGGACAAGAGACCCAGTACTTC	CASSWAGQETQYF
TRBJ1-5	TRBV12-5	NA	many	TGTGCTAGTGGCACGACCCGGACAGCCAGCAATCAGCCCCAGCATTTT	CASGTTRTASNQPQHF
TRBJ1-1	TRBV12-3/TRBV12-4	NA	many	TGTGCCAGCAGTTACGACCCTCGCGCGAACACTGAAGCTTTCTTT	CASSYDPRANTEAFF
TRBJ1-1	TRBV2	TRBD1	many	TGTGCCAGCGTCTCCGACAGGGATAGCGCTGAAGCTTTCTTT	CASVSDRDSAEAFF
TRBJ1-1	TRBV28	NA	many	TGTGCCAGCAGTTTATGGATGGGTGTGAACACTGAAGCTTTCTTT	CASSLWMGVNTEAFF
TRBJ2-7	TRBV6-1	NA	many	TGTGCCAGCGGGCAGACCTACGAGCAGTACTTC	CASGQTYEQYF
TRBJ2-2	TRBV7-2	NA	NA	TGTGCCAGCATGAGGTCCGCGAACACCTGGGAGCTGTTCTTT	CASMRSANTWELFF
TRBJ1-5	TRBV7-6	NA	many	TGTGCCAGCAGCTCATCGCCGGGACGGCTCAATCAGCCCCAGCATTTT	CASSSSPGRLNQPQHF
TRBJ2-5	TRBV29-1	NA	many	TGCAGCGTCAGTCCAGGGCTTCAAGAGACCCAGTACTTC	CSVSPGLQETQYF
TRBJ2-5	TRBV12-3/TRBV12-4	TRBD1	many	TGTGCCAGCAGTTTGTTGTTCACAGGGGGACAAGAGACCCAGTACTTC	CASSLLFTGGQETQYF
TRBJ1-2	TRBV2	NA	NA	TGTACCAGCAGTGAGGGAAACTATGGCTACACCTTC	CTSSEGNYGYTF
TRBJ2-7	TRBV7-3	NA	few	TGTGCCAGCAGCCCTTGGCTTGGGGGGGCGAAAGGAGAGCAGTACTTC	CASSPWLGGAKGEQYF
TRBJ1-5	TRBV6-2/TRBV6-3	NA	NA	TGTGCCAGCAGTTCGGGTGACAATCAGCCCCAGCATTTT	CASSSGDNQPQHF
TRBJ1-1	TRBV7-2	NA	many	TGTGCCAGCAGCTTAAGGGGTTTAATTAACACTGAAGCTTTCTTT	CASSLRGLINTEAFF
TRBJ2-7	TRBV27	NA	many	TGTGCCAGCAGTAGGGTCGGGGGCGAGCAGTACTTC	CASSRVGGEQYF
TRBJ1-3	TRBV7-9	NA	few	TGTGCCAGCAGCCGACCCTCCTCAGGAGGAAACACCATATATTTT	CASSRPSSGGNTIYF
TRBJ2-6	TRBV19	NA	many	TGTGCCAGTAGTCCTTTCCTCGGCCGCTCTGGGGCCAACGTCCTGACTTTC	CASSPFLGRSGANVLTF
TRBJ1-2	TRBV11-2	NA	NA	TGTGCCAGCAGCTTAGTGTCAGGGGCCTATGGCTACACCTTC	CASSLVSGAYGYTF
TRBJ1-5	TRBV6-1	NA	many	TGTGCCAGCGATCACAGGCATAGCAATCAGCCCCAGCATTTT	CASDHRHSNQPQHF
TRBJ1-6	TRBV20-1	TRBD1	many	TGCAGTGCTAGAGTGACAGGGGGCGGCGATTCACCCCTCCACTTT	CSARVTGGGDSPLHF
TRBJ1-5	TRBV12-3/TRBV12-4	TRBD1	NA	TGTGCCAGCAGTGCGGCAGGGGGAGGCAATCAGCCCCAGCATTTT	CASSAAGGGNQPQHF
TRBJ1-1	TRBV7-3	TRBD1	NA	TGTGCCAGCAGTCCCGGCCGGGGACAGGGTACCGAAGCTTTCTTT	CASSPGRGQGTEAFF
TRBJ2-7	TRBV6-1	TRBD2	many	TGTGCCAGTAGGACTAGCGGGAGCTCCTACGAGCAGTACTTC	CASRTSGSSYEQYF
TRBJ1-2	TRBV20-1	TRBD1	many	TGCAGTGTGGACAGGGGAGCCTATGGCTACACCTTC	CSVDRGAYGYTF
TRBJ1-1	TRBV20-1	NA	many	TGCAGTGCTCGAGGGGAGACTGAAGCTTTCTTT	CSARGETEAFF
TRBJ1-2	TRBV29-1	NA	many	TGCAGCGTTGTAGGCGGGTCTGGCTACACCTTC	CSVVGGSGYTF
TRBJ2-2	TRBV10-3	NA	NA	TGTGCCATCAGTGAGTCGATAATCCCCGGGGAGCTGTTTTTT	CAISESIIPGELFF
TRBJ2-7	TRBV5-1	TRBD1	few	TGCGCCAGCAGCTTGGCCGGGACAGGGGAGGAGCAGTACTTC	CASSLAGTGEEQYF
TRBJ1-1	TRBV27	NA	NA	TGTGCCAGCAGTTTGTATGTGGCCGTGAACACTGAAGCTTTCTTT	CASSLYVAVNTEAFF
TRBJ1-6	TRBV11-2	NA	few	TGTGCCAGCAGCTTAGAACCGGGACGGAAAAATTCACCCCTCCACTTT	CASSLEPGRKNSPLHF
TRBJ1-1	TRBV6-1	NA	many	TGTGCCAGCAGTGAAGTTCCCGGGGGTATTTCTGAAGCTTTCTTT	CASSEVPGGISEAFF